The 4 T cell receptor beta chains given below trace back to one sample, sequenced in a study of blood T cell repertoires in COVID-19. Data came from immunoSEQ multiplex PCR; TCRdb stores just in-frame clones and leaves some out. The top ten hold 1.7% of the sample, which has about 400,000 clones, approximately 89% seen once. Sequencing input: PBMCs or T cells enriched from blood (not recorded which). Receptors were obtained from a woman aged 25 to 39 who had recovered from COVID-19.

CDR3 bases: TGTGCCATCAGTGTCGCAGGGCGCTCGAACACTGAAGCTTTCTTT. Translated: CAISVAGRSNTEAFF. The chain couples TRBV10-3 to TRBJ1-1, with D tentatively TRBD1 (5 bases). There are 15 residues in the CDR3. V lost 4 bases and J 1 base, leaving 13 bases between the germline ends. CDR1 is ENHRY and CDR2 is SYGVKD in the germline V gene.

The V call is TRBV20-1, the J call TRBJ1-1; D remains unclear. Germline V gene sequence: CDR1 DFQATT, CDR2 SNEGSKA (reference sequence). The V end lost 3 bases, the J end lost 5 bases, and 16 bases lay between the germline ends. CDR3 size: 14 residues. DNA for the CDR3: TGCAGTGCTAGTAGGGCGGGGTCTCGGACTGAAGCTTTCTTT. It encodes CSASRAGSRTEAFF.

To note about this clone: The same CDR3 arises from other DNA sequences in this sample as well. The chain has TRBV4-2 and TRBJ1-3; D not resolved. V was cut by 0 bases and J by 0 bases, with 9 bases left in between. Germline CDR1 reads LGHNA; CDR2 reads YNFKEQ. This CDR3 region has 16 residues. CDR3 region: CASSQESGSSGNTIYF. DNA for the CDR3: TGTGCCAGCAGCCAAGAATCGGGGTCCTCTGGAAACACCATATATTTT.

The V gene is TRBV4-1, the J gene TRBJ1-6; 8 bases map to TRBD1. The CDR3 runs to 13 residues. V shed 4 bases and J 13 bases; nucleotides not matched to a gene: 6. Germline lookup yields CDR1 MGHRA and CDR2 YSYEKL. CDR3 in DNA: TGCGCCAGCAGCCTTTGGACAGGGTCGCCCCTCCACTTT. It specifies CASSLWTGSPLHF.